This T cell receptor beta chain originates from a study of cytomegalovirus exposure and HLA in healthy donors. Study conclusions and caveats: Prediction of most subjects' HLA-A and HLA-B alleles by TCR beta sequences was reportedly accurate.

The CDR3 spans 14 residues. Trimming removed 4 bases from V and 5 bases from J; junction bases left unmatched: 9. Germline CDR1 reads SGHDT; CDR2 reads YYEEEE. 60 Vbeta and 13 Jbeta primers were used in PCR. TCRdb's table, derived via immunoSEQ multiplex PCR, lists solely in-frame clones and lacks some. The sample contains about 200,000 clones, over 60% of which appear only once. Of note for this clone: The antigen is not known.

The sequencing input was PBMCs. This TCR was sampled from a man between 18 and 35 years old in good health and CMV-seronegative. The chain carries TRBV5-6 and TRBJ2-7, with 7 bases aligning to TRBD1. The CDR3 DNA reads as TGTGCCAGCAGCGTCGGACAGGAGTGGAACGAGCAGTACTTC. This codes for CASSVGQEWNEQYF.